This T cell receptor beta chain was documented in a study of multiple sclerosis patients with progressive multifocal leukoencephalopathy. V lost 7 bases to trimming and J lost 6 bases; unmatched junction nucleotides: 15. This CDR3 has 15 residues. Germline CDR1 and CDR2: LNHDA and SQIVND (reference sequence). TCRdb's copy holds only in-frame clones and misses some; the assay was immunoSEQ multiplex PCR. The data contain around 28,000 clones, approximately 90% of them singletons. General observations from the study: In most PML patients, TRB repertoires appeared less diverse by entropy. Expanded clones at PML onset predated and persisted through natalizumab therapy.

Regarding this clone: Its matching antigen is unknown.

The time point was: before natalizumab initiation. The sequencing sample was made of PBMCs. This chain links TRBV19 with TRBJ2-7, with TRBD1 matching 7 bases. The receptor was derived from a human donor with multiple sclerosis. In DNA, the CDR3 is TGTGCCAGTACCCAACTAGGGGGCCGGATCTCCGAGCAGTACTTC. As protein: CASTQLGGRISEQYF.